This T cell receptor beta chain was profiled in a study of human T cells and chemical hapten exposure. Study as a whole: How much TCR each sample yielded varied, mostly because pooled library volumes differed slightly.

Unique molecular identifiers were affixed to discrete cDNA molecules within the library. In the source study's methods: With a range of roughly 23,224 to 690,600, the median per sample was around 97,000 TCRs. TCRdb used MiXCR to reprocess the RACE reads, holding one entry per CDR3 protein. These V and J calls rely on TCRdb rather than the paper's analysis. The data show around 380,000 distinct CDR3 sequences, about 5% seen once. The CDR3 runs 11 residues. The V and J ends lost 5 bases and 15 bases respectively, with 11 bases between them. CDR1 and CDR2 from the germline V gene are SGHAT and FQDESV (reference sequence). Stated time point: pre-sensitization, week 0. The treatment denotes: therapeutic diphenylcyclopropenone sensitization with weekly scalp DPC. The starting material, unfractionated whole blood, was used for total RNA extraction.

The sequence derives from a young woman with alopecia areata. Some clones in this sample may be carry-over from other donors' samples. Here the sequenced sample was whole blood, taken in connection with sensitization to the hapten diphenylcyclopropenone (DPC). The genes are TRBV11-1 and TRBJ1-6; D unclear. The chain's CDR3 is CASSGGGDLHF. The CDR3 DNA reads as TGTGCCAGCAGCGGAGGTGGGGACCTCCACTTT.